One sample yielded the 8 T cell receptor beta chains listed below, sequenced in a study of blood T cell repertoires in COVID-19. The protocol was immunoSEQ multiplex PCR, while the TCRdb copy is restricted to in-frame clones and leaves out a portion. Here the sample spans about 120,000 clones, around 80% being singletons. The sequencing input was peripheral blood. These receptors came from a man between 60 and 75 years old with active or convalescent COVID-19.

The V gene is TRBV30, the J gene TRBJ1-1; TRBD1 is a possible D gene (6 bases). This CDR3 is 13 amino acids long. The germline V gene has CDR1 GTSNPN and CDR2 SVGIG (reference sequence). V lost 0 bases to trimming and J lost 5 bases, with 10 bases between them. The CDR3 protein is CAWSVQGWTEAFF. The CDR3 region has the DNA TGTGCCTGGAGTGTTCAGGGGTGGACTGAAGCTTTCTTT. The full variable domain, in which reference TRBV30 and TRBJ1-1 provide the parts outside the CDR3, is SQTIHQWPATLVQPVGSPLSLECTVEGTSNPNLYWYRQAAGRGLQLLFYSVGIGQISSEVPQNLSASRPQDRQFILSSKKLLLSDSGFYLCAWSVQGWTEAFFGQGTRLTVV.

This chain uses TRBV2 with TRBJ1-2; 7 positions match TRBD1. Germline CDR1 reads SNHLY; CDR2 reads FYNNEI. Trimming cost V 5 bases and J 5 bases; bases outside gene matches: 8. This CDR3 spans 14 amino acids. The CDR3 region is CASSPDREVYGYTF. The CDR3 DNA sequence: TGTGCCAGCAGTCCTGACAGGGAGGTTTATGGCTACACCTTC.

The chain uses TRBV3-1 (or the pseudogene TRBV3-2) and TRBJ2-7; D is possibly TRBD2 (5 bases). Deletions cut 2 bases from V and 4 bases from J, with 9 bases between. The CDR3 is made up of 13 amino acids. Germline-derived CDR1 and CDR2 are LGHDT and YNNKEL (reference sequence). This CDR3 reads CASSQRTPYEQYF. Here the CDR3 DNA reads TGTGCCAGCAGCCAACGGACTCCATACGAGCAGTACTTC.

This chain links TRBV7-3 with TRBJ1-2; 7 positions agree with TRBD1. The germline V gene encodes CDR1 SGHTA and CDR2 FQGTGA. The length of the CDR3 is 14 residues. Germline trimming cut 5 bases from V and 7 bases from J; bases unmatched to any gene: 10. The CDR3 here is CASSPQGLRGGYTF. DNA of the CDR3: TGTGCCAGCAGCCCACAGGGGCTGAGGGGTGGCTACACCTTC.

This clone was seen repeatedly, ten times or more. The chain links TRBV4-2 to TRBJ1-2; TRBD1 aligns across 7 bases. V lost 0 bases to trimming and J lost 3 bases; unmatched junction nucleotides: 7. CDR3 length equals 16 residues. Germline loops: CDR1 LGHNA, CDR2 YNFKEQ. The DNA for the CDR3 is TGTGCCAGCAGCCAAGAAGGGGGCAGGGCTCACTATGGCTACACCTTC. This codes for CASSQEGGRAHYGYTF.

The chain employs TRBV19 and TRBJ2-3, with 7 bases identical to TRBD1. Germline V gene lookup returns CDR1 LNHDA and CDR2 SQIVND (reference sequence). The V segment lost 4 bases and the J segment 4 bases; nucleotides outside the gene matches: 14. This CDR3 region has 17 residues. DNA for the CDR3: TGTGCCAGTAGTACTAGGGGGCGGCTGGGTACGGCAGATACGCAGTATTTT. Encoded protein: CASSTRGRLGTADTQYF.

The chain employs TRBV6-5 and TRBJ2-7, with 7 bases aligning to TRBD1. This CDR3 comprises 11 residues. V shed 6 bases, J shed 12 bases, and the junction held 8 bases outside the gene matches. CDR1 and CDR2 from the germline V gene are MNHEY and SVGAGI. The CDR3 DNA reads TGTGCCAGCAGCGCCGGGACAGCTTCGTACTTC. Its translation: CASSAGTASYF.

V is TRBV7-2 and J is TRBJ2-7; 7 positions match TRBD1. From germline, CDR1 is SGHTA and CDR2 FQGNSA. The ends lost 6 bases at V and 4 bases at J; junction bases unmatched: 6. CDR3 size: 13 residues. CDR3 sequence: CASSTNRGYEQYF. CDR3 in DNA: TGTGCCAGCAGTACTAACAGGGGATACGAGCAGTACTTC.